This T cell receptor (beta chain) was identified during a study of blood T cell repertoires in COVID-19. As for the study in general: Acute and convalescent COVID-19 specimens originated in the United States, Italy and Spain. The analysed material was cDNA or gDNA that came from T cells, B-cell-depleted T cells, or PBMCs.

The germline gives CDR1 SGHDN, CDR2 FVKESK. V shed 4 bases and J 3 bases; nucleotides not matched to a gene: 6. The CDR3 has 14 residues. Source study methods: The assay estimated nucleated cells by amplifying reference gene primers. Method: immunoSEQ multiplex PCR; TCRdb's copy keeps in-frame clones and lacks some. V, J and clone size were drawn from that table, and D and trimming were deduced from the DNA. This sample has under 45,000 clones, with roughly 89% found just once. Material for sequencing was peripheral blood. This TCR derives from a man between 60 and 75 years old with active COVID-19. This chain joins TRBV14 and TRBJ2-7; the match to TRBD2 covers 7 bases. CDR3 sequence (DNA): TGTGCCAGCAGCCTGGGGGGAGGGAGCTACGAGCAGTACTTC. Protein: CASSLGGGSYEQYF.